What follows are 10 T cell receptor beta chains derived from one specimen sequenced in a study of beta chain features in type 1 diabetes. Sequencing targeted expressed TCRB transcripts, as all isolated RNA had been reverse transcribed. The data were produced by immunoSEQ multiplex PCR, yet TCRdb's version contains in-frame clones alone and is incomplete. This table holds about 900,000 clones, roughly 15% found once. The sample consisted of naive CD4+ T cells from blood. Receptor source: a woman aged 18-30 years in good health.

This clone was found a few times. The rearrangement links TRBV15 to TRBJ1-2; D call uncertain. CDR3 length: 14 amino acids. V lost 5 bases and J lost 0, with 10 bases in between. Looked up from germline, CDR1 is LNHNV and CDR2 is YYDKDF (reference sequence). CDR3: CATSSQLANYGYTF. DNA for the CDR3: TGTGCCACCAGCTCCCAGCTAGCTAACTATGGCTACACCTTC.

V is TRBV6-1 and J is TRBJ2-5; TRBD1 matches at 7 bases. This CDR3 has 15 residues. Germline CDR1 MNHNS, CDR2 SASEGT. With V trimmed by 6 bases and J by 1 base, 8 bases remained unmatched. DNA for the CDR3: TGTGCCAGCAGCCACTCCGGGACAGTCCAAGAGACCCAGTACTTC. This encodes CASSHSGTVQETQYF.

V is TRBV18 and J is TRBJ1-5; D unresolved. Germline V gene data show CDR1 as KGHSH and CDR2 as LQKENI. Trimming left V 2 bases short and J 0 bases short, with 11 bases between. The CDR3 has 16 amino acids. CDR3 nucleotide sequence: TGTGCCAGCTCACCAGGTACCCGGAATAGCAATCAGCCCCAGCATTTT. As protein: CASSPGTRNSNQPQHF.

The CDR3 loop reads CASNPPKGTNTEAFF. DNA for the CDR3: TGTGCCAGCAACCCCCCAAAAGGGACGAACACTGAAGCTTTCTTT. The chain has TRBV6-6 and TRBJ1-1, with D tentatively TRBD1 (5 bases). Germline CDR1 is MNHNY and CDR2 is SVGAGI (reference sequence). V dropped 7 bases and J dropped 1 base, with 16 bases sitting between them. This CDR3 contains 15 residues.

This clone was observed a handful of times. CDR3 loop: CSVSNGSPAGEQFF. The CDR3 bases are TGCAGCGTCTCGAACGGGAGCCCTGCGGGGGAGCAGTTCTTC. The gene calls are TRBV29-1 and TRBJ2-1; a weak D match, TRBD2 (6 bases). The V end lost 6 bases, the J end lost 10 bases, and 22 bases lay between the germline ends. CDR1 and CDR2 from the germline V gene are SQVTM and ANQGSEA. This CDR3 comprises 14 residues.

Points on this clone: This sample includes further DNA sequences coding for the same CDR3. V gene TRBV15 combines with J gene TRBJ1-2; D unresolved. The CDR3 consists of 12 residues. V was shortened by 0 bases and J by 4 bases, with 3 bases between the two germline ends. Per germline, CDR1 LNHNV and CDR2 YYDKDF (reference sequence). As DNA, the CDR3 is TGTGCCACCAGCAGAGACAGCTATGGCTACACCTTC. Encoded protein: CATSRDSYGYTF.

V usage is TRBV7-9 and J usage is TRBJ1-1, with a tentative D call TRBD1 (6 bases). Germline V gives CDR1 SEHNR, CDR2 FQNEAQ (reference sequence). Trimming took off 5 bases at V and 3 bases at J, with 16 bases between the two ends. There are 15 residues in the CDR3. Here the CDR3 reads CASSLTGRGDTEAFF. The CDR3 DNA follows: TGTGCCAGCAGCCTGACAGGACGTGGGGACACTGAAGCTTTCTTT.

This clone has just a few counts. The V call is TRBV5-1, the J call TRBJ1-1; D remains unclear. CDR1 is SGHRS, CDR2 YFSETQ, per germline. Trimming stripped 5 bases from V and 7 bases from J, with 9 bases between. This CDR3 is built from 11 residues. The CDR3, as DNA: TGCGCCAGCAGGGGTGAGATTGAAGCTTTCTTT. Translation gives CASRGEIEAFF. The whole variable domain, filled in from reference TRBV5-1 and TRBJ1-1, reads KAGVTQTPRYLIKTRGQQVTLSCSPISGHRSVSWYQQTPGQGLQFLFEYFSETQRNKGNFPGRFSGRQFSNSRSEMNVSTLELGDSALYLCASRGEIEAFFGQGTRLTVV.

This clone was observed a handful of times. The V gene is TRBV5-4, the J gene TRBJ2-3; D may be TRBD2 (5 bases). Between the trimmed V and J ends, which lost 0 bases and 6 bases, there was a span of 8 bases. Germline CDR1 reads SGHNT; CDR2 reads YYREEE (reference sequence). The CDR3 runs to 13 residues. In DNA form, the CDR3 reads TGTGCCAGCAGCTTGGCGGTAGCGGATACGCAGTATTTT. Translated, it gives CASSLAVADTQYF.

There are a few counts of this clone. The CDR3 here is CASSWTSGNEQFF. CDR3 nucleotides: TGTGCCAGCAGCTGGACTAGCGGCAATGAGCAGTTCTTC. The V and J genes are TRBV11-2 and TRBJ2-1; TRBD2 matches at 10 bases. The CDR3 spans 13 residues. Germline CDR1 and CDR2: SGHAT and FQNNGV. V lost 4 bases and J lost 6; bases outside the gene matches: 0. The full variable domain, in which reference TRBV11-2 and TRBJ2-1 provide the parts outside the CDR3, is EAGVAQSPRYKIIEKRQSVAFWCNPISGHATLYWYQQILGQGPKLLIQFQNNGVVDDSQLPKDRFSAERLKGVDSTLKIQPAKLEDSAVYLCASSWTSGNEQFFGPGTRLTVL.